What follows describes a single TCR beta chain. The clone's antigen remains unknown. Nothing much larger sits one base from this clone, and base qualities are not available. This specimen comes from a study of T cell responses to AZD1222 COVID-19 vaccine listed by TCRdb under 2021. Broadly, across the study: A total of just over 230 trial participants underwent TCR sequencing, of whom 200 to 220 had received two doses of AZD1222 and some 25 had received two doses of the MenACWY control vaccine. Trial participants were enrolled by age into subgroups of 18-55, 56-69 and 70-plus years, and about 150, 27 and 61 TCR-sequenced participants, respectively, were included in these subgroups.

The CDR3 measures 14 amino acids from cysteine to phenylalanine. Only the CDR3 DNA stays, 42 bases, in frame from base 1. V has 0 bases trimmed and J has 8 bases trimmed; junction bases matching no gene number 4. The germline V gene specifies KGHSH as CDR1 and LQKENI as CDR2. The CDR3 regions of human TCRbeta chains were analyzed by immunosequencing. As for how the authors treated the data: TCRs in the repertoires were compared against a reference library of SARS-CoV-2-specific TCRs that had been generated with the MIRA antigen-specificity platform. Breadth was defined as the fraction of unique TCRs that were SARS-CoV-2-associated. Depth was defined as the fraction of total T cells that were SARS-CoV-2-associated. Using the MIRA data, each spike-specific TCR was mapped to the spike region that the TCR reacts to and placed in a CD4 or CD8 class. Log10-transformed breadth and depth values were compared by one-way ANOVA with Sidak's multiple comparisons tests. Imported from immuneACCESS, the table was reduced by TCRdb to in-frame sequences with V and J called. These copies leave out some clones; in studies compared against another copy, an unresolved V gene accounts for under half, and the cause of the remainder is not known. The V and J calls and clone size come from that table; D and trimming were worked out from the DNA. The sample contains 180,000 or so clones, 85% to 95% of them found a single time. Clones ranked in the top ten supply roughly 1.9% of the sample.

The time point label corresponds to: about 28 days (+/-7) after the second vaccine dose. AZD1222 recipients given second doses at about 4 weeks or at about 12 weeks were pooled, since spike-specific TCR depth and breadth were not found to differ between the two schedules. The vaccinee samples were drawn from two UK trials, COV001 and COV002, one of which was a single-blind randomized controlled phase 2/3 trial testing AZD1222 (ChAdOx1 nCoV-19) in healthy adults. For TCRbeta chain sequencing, PBMC samples were collected from trial participants at day 0 and at day 28 after the second dose. Overall study results and their limits: Nearly half of unique spike-specific TCRs reportedly recognized epitopes outside regions mutated in the B.1.351 and B.1.1.7 variants. The 56-69-year group was small, and its depth increase did not reach significance, likely because of low power. Because no day 14 peak-response samples were available, the repertoires could be characterized only after the peak T cell response. Conclusions about previously exposed vaccinees were limited because only six AZD1222 recipients were SARS-CoV-2 seropositive at baseline. Participants were mostly white British, with more females than males. The authors suggested clonal diversity may have been underestimated. A significant rise in spike-specific TCR breadth and depth was observed after two AZD1222 doses relative to day 0 and relative to MenACWY recipients. CD4 TCRs associated with the vaccine covered the entire spike protein, and the dominant responses were in regions 160-218 and 743-854.

The chain uses TRBV18 and TRBJ2-1, and 7 junctional nucleotides match TRBD2. The starting material was peripheral blood, obtained 28 days after the second AZD1222 dose. This clonotype was obtained from an adult who received the AZD1222 COVID-19 vaccine. CDR3 region: CASSPPSSGYEQFF. The sequenced DNA: TGTGCCAGCTCACCACCGAGTAGCGGGTATGAGCAGTTCTTC. Supplemented by the reference TRBV18 and TRBJ2-1 proteins around the CDR3, the complete variable domain is NAGVMQNPRHLVRRRGQEARLRCSPMKGHSHVYWYRQLPEEGLKFMVYLQKENIIDESGMPKERFSAEFPKEGPSILRIQQVVRGDSAAYFCASSPPSSGYEQFFGPGTRLTVL.